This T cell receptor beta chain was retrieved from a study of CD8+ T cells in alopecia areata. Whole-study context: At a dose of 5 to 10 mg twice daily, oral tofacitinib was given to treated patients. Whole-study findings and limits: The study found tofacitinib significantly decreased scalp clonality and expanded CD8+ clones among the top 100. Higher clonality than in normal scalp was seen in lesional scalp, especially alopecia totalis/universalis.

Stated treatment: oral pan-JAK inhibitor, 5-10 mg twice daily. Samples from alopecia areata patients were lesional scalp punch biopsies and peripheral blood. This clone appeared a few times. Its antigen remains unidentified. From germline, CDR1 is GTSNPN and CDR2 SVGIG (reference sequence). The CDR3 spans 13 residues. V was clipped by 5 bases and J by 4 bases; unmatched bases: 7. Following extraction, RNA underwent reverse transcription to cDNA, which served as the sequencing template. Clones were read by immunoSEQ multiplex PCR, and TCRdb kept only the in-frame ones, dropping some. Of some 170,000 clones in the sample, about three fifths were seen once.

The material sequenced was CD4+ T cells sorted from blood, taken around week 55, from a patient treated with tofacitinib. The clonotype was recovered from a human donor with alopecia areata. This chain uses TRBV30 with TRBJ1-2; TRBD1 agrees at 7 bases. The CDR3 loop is CAWEVQGSYGYTF. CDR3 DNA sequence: TGTGCCTGGGAGGTACAGGGGAGCTATGGCTACACCTTC. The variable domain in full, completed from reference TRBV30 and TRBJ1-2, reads SQTIHQWPATLVQPVGSPLSLECTVEGTSNPNLYWYRQAAGRGLQLLFYSVGIGQISSEVPQNLSASRPQDRQFILSSKKLLLSDSGFYLCAWEVQGSYGYTFGSGTRLTVV.